This T cell receptor (beta chain) was identified during a study of T cells in Graves' hyperthyroidism and ophthalmopathy. Study at large: The authors collected peripheral blood at initial diagnosis, before any treatment.

The CDR3 is made up of 14 amino acids. Trimming removed 6 bases from V and 5 bases from J; junction bases left unmatched: 3. RNA transcripts provided the source from which TCR beta CDR3 regions were amplified. The HTBI primer set served for first-round RT-PCR of the TCR CDR3. MiXCR, applied by TCRdb to the multiplex PCR reads, yields one record per CDR3 protein. The sample lists 350,000 to 400,000 distinct CDR3 sequences, approximately 20% occurring once. Any patient presenting with uncontrolled infection, other autoimmune disease, pregnancy or lactation was left out. The authors took PBMCs from 10 ml fresh peripheral blood.

V gene TRBV12-3 or TRBV12-4 combines with J gene TRBJ2-5; 13 bases agree with TRBD2. This TCR was sampled from a young woman with Graves' hyperthyroidism. The specimen sequenced was blood. The CDR3 nucleotides read TGTGCCAGCAGCTGGACTAGCGGGAGTGAGACCCAGTACTTC. This codes for CASSWTSGSETQYF.